This T cell receptor (beta chain) was recorded in a study of T cell responses to AZD1222 COVID-19 vaccine. Findings and caveats of the study: A mostly white British donor set with more females was recruited, and clonal diversity was possibly underestimated. The study found Spike-specific TCR breadth and depth rose after two AZD1222 doses.

The trim removed 7 bases at V and 5 bases at J, leaving 10 bases unmatched. This CDR3 comprises 15 residues. From germline, CDR1 is MDHEN and CDR2 SYDVKM. Sequencing used immunoSEQ multiplex PCR; TCRdb keeps in-frame clones, though not all of them. Of approximately 56,000 clones detected, over 75% appear once; the ten largest clones hold less than 15%. This clone has just one count. Antigen unknown. Sequences were derived from peripheral blood, sampled on day 0 of AZD1222 vaccination. V and J are TRBV28 and TRBJ2-1, with TRBD2 identical over 8 bases. The receptor was derived from an adult in good health. CDR3 region: CASTQTGGANNEQFF. Written as DNA, the CDR3 is TGTGCCAGCACCCAGACCGGGGGGGCTAACAATGAGCAGTTCTTC.